This T cell receptor (beta chain) was identified during a study of cytomegalovirus exposure and HLA in healthy donors. Whole-study results and caveats: A later examination showed that TCR association rates differed by HLA locus, with DRB1 most and HLA-C fewest.

In the case of this clone: Its antigen is undetermined.

V lost 6 bases to trimming and J lost 6 bases, with 11 bases between them. There are 12 residues in the CDR3. The germline V gene encodes CDR1 SNHLY and CDR2 FYNNEI. The PCR had 60 Vbeta and 13 Jbeta primers. Assay: immunoSEQ multiplex PCR; the TCRdb copy retains only in-frame clones and omits some. The profile covers around 170,000 clones, with approximately 78% appearing a single time and approximately 0.8% taken by the ten largest. Source material: PBMCs. This chain connects TRBV2 to TRBJ1-2, with D possibly being TRBD1 (5 bases). This clonotype was sampled from a woman aged 18-29 years in good health and CMV-seronegative. The CDR3 DNA sequence: TGTGCCAGCAGAGAATCAGGGAATGGCTACACCTTC. Translated: CASRESGNGYTF.